Here is one TCR beta chain with its context. No antigen is known for it. The data originate from a study of cytomegalovirus exposure and HLA in healthy donors. Study-wide findings and caveats: Later analysis associated a missense DCLRE1C variant with TCR beta V- and J-gene trimming.

The CDR3 totals 13 residues. From germline, CDR1 is SNHLY and CDR2 FYNNEI. V was trimmed by 10 bases and J by 3 bases, leaving 13 bases between them. PCR used 60 Vbeta primers and 13 Jbeta primers. Assay used: immunoSEQ multiplex PCR; TCRdb lists only in-frame clones, some missing. This sample's table has around 100,000 clones. The TCR comes from a man aged 50-60 years in good health and CMV-seronegative. V is TRBV2 and J is TRBJ2-1; D is uncertain. Sequenced: PBMCs. The CDR3 bases are TGTGCCACCACGGAACAGCTCTACAATGAGCAGTTCTTC. It codes for CATTEQLYNEQFF.